This entry is about one T cell receptor beta chain. Its antigen is currently unknown. Only in-frame clones appear in the TCRdb table, and some are missing; sequencing was by immunoSEQ multiplex PCR. Of roughly 80,000 clones in the sample, roughly 89% were seen once. The record originates from a study of brain T cells in children with intractable seizures. Points from the study as a whole: HCMV serostatus was not known, and viral specificity came from CDR3 similarity only. Absence of clones before surgery may stem from lower sequencing depth.

Only cases whose brain tissue showed the highest T cell transcript signatures were sequenced. Before surgery, patients took at least one anti-epileptic drug. The CDR3 has 18 amino acids. CDR1 is SGDLS, CDR2 YYNGEE, per germline. Trimming at V came to 0 bases and at J to 1 base, leaving 9 bases not matched to a gene. This clonotype was obtained from a girl aged 2-10 years with Rasmussen encephalitis and intractable seizures. The chain couples TRBV9 to TRBJ2-5; TRBD2 agrees at 10 bases. This sample comprised peripheral blood, obtained at surgery. The CDR3 here is CASSVGDSGGSIQETQYF. In DNA form, the CDR3 reads TGTGCCAGCAGCGTAGGGGATAGCGGGGGGTCGATCCAAGAGACCCAGTACTTC.